Listed here is a single T cell receptor (beta chain). The antigen remains unidentified. V lost 5 bases, J lost 6 bases, and 14 bases lay in between. Germline loops: CDR1 SNHLY, CDR2 FYNNEI. The CDR3 totals 14 residues. This entry is derived from a study of T cell responses to AZD1222 COVID-19 vaccine. Study-wide results and limits: Donor demographics were predominantly white British with a female majority; clonal diversity may be underestimated. Repertoires were obtained only post-peak T cell response. When two AZD1222 doses had been given, Spike-specific TCR breadth and depth rose.

Some clones are missing from TCRdb's copy, which holds only in-frame ones; the method was immunoSEQ multiplex PCR. The top ten hold 35% to 50% of the sample, which has 100,000 to 120,000 clones, roughly nine tenths seen once. The sequenced sample was peripheral blood, obtained 28 days after the second AZD1222 dose. The chain joins TRBV2 to TRBJ1-5; the D is unclear. This clonotype was obtained from an adult who received the AZD1222 COVID-19 vaccine. In nucleotides, the CDR3 is TGTGCCAGCAGTACTGAGGGCCAACCTCAGCCCCAGCATTTT. Translated, it gives CASSTEGQPQPQHF.